This T cell receptor (beta chain) came from a study of tumor and adjacent non-tumor tissue in lung cancer. The overall study: The patients, 10 to 11 men and a few women, were about 31 to 80 with stage I to III disease. Overall study findings and caveats: Tumor repertoires had a smaller top 100 clone share than normal lung. Significantly higher TCR diversity was found in tumor than normal lung.

Trimming left V 5 bases short and J 7 bases short, with 12 bases between. The CDR3 extends over 13 amino acids. The germline gives CDR1 SGHAT, CDR2 FQNNGV. TCRbeta libraries were built with three rounds of nested PCR, modified from ARM-PCR. TCRdb passed the multiplex PCR reads through MiXCR, listing each CDR3 protein once. The table lists 95,000 to 150,000 distinct CDR3 sequences, over 65% of them singletons. This sample's RNA came from whole unsorted tissue. A remark on this clonotype: Its antigen is unknown.

The chain couples TRBV11-2 to TRBJ2-1; D not certain. The sequencing sample was made of lung tumor tissue. This sequence originates from a man aged 30 to 39 with non-small cell lung cancer. Here the CDR3 reads CASSRTHGNEQFF. CDR3 DNA sequence: TGTGCCAGCAGCCGAACACATGGAAATGAGCAGTTCTTC.